This T cell receptor (beta chain) is drawn from a study of spatial heterogeneity in lung cancer. Time point in this sample: sample taken at primary tumor resection. TCRdb re-called the 5' RACE reads through MiXCR, storing one row per CDR3 protein. The sample has some 20,000 distinct CDR3 sequences, roughly 3% seen once; the top ten hold 25% to 30%. The V end lost 7 bases, the J end lost 3 bases, and 12 bases lay between the germline ends. Germline CDR1 reads LNHDA; CDR2 reads SQIVND (reference sequence). This CDR3 contains 13 residues. The chain couples TRBV19 to TRBJ1-1, with TRBD1 as a possible D gene (5 bases). Source: PBMCs, taken at surgery. The receptor's source is a female donor with early-stage non-small cell lung cancer. The CDR3 sequence: CASTPGTYTEAFF. The DNA for the CDR3 is TGTGCCAGTACACCCGGGACCTACACTGAAGCTTTCTTT.